The 30 T cell receptor beta chains given below trace back to one sample, sequenced in a study of blood T cell repertoires in COVID-19. Clones were read by immunoSEQ multiplex PCR, and TCRdb kept only the in-frame ones, dropping some. Here the sample spans some 320,000 clones, 85% being singletons. Sequencing was done on a sample of PBMCs or T cells enriched from blood (not recorded which). These receptors were collected from a woman aged 30 to 39 who had been exposed to COVID-19.

The chain has TRBV3-1 (or the pseudogene TRBV3-2) and TRBJ2-7; 11 nucleotides agree with TRBD2. There are 16 residues in the CDR3. Trimming removed 2 bases from V and 6 bases from J; junction bases left unmatched: 9. CDR1 is LGHDT, CDR2 YNNKEL, per germline (reference sequence). CDR3 in DNA: TGTGCCAGCAGCCAAACGCTACTAGCGGGGGAGGCCGAGCAGTACTTC. It codes for CASSQTLLAGEAEQYF.

The gene calls are TRBV7-9 and TRBJ2-7; 7 bases line up with TRBD1. After removal of 2 bases from V and 5 bases from J, the junction contained 3 bases not matched to a gene. The CDR3 has 13 amino acids. Germline loops: CDR1 SEHNR, CDR2 FQNEAQ (reference sequence). The CDR3 DNA is TGTGCCAGCAGCTTAAAAGGACAGGACGAGCAGTACTTC. It specifies CASSLKGQDEQYF.

The chain has TRBV28 and TRBJ2-7; TRBD1 agrees at 11 bases. Germline V gives CDR1 MDHEN, CDR2 SYDVKM. This CDR3 region has 15 residues. V shed 5 bases and J 7 bases; nucleotides not matched to a gene: 10. CDR3 in DNA: TGTGCCAGCAGTCCCGCGGACAGGGGGCTTCTAGAGCAGTACTTC. Its translation is CASSPADRGLLEQYF. Based on the CDR3 plus reference TRBV28 and TRBJ2-7, the full variable domain is DVKVTQSSRYLVKRTGEKVFLECVQDMDHENMFWYRQDPGLGLRLIYFSYDVKMKEKGDIPEGYSVSREKKERFSLILESASTNQTSMYLCASSPADRGLLEQYFGPGTRLTVT.

The chain joins TRBV5-1 to TRBJ2-7; D is uncertain. This CDR3 has 14 residues. V lost 0 bases, J lost 2 bases, and 9 bases lay in between. Germline V CDR1 and CDR2: SGHRS, YFSETQ. CDR3 bases: TGCGCCAGCAGCTTGGACGGAGTTGCCTACGAGCAGTACTTC. Its protein product is CASSLDGVAYEQYF.

The chain links TRBV3-1 (or the pseudogene TRBV3-2) to TRBJ1-4, with D hard to call. The V end was cut by 0 bases, the J end by 4 bases, with 12 bases between. The CDR3 has 16 amino acids. CDR1 LGHDT and CDR2 YNNKEL come from the germline V gene (reference sequence). CDR3 DNA sequence: TGTGCCAGCAGCCAAGATCGTTGTGCAGGTAATGAAAAACTGTTTTTT. Protein sequence: CASSQDRCAGNEKLFF.

The chain links TRBV6-4 to TRBJ2-5; D uncertain. The germline V and J ends were trimmed by 8 bases and 4 bases, with 11 bases remaining between them. CDR1 is MRHNA, CDR2 SNTAGT, per germline. This CDR3 spans 12 amino acids. The DNA for the CDR3 is TGTGCCAGCTCTGAGTTTAGAGAGACCCAGTACTTC. It translates to CASSEFRETQYF.

The CDR3 DNA is TGCGCCAGCAATCCTTCCCCGGACACTGAAGCTTTCTTT. It is translated as CASNPSPDTEAFF. The chain carries TRBV5-1 and TRBJ1-1; no clear D gene. The CDR3 sequence is 13 residues long. Deletions cut 6 bases from V and 3 bases from J, with 12 bases between. In germline, CDR1 is SGHRS, CDR2 YFSETQ.

The V gene is TRBV7-9, the J gene TRBJ1-1, with 7 bases fitting TRBD1. The J segment lost 5 bases and the V segment lost 4 bases, leaving 10 bases of the junction unmatched. Germline V lookup: CDR1 SEHNR, CDR2 FQNEAQ (reference sequence). The CDR3 has 15 amino acids. CDR3 sequence: CASSYYRGGVTEAFF. In nucleotides, the CDR3 is TGTGCCAGCAGCTACTACAGGGGTGGGGTAACTGAAGCTTTCTTT.

This chain connects TRBV5-1 to TRBJ1-5; 7 nucleotides line up with TRBD1. V was clipped by 5 bases and J by 4 bases; unmatched bases: 9. Germline V CDR1 and CDR2: SGHRS, YFSETQ. The CDR3 loop spans 15 amino acids. CDR3 sequence (DNA): TGCGCCAGCAGGCTTGGGACAGATAAAAATCAGCCCCAGCATTTT. Residues: CASRLGTDKNQPQHF. The variable domain in full, completed from reference TRBV5-1 and TRBJ1-5, reads KAGVTQTPRYLIKTRGQQVTLSCSPISGHRSVSWYQQTPGQGLQFLFEYFSETQRNKGNFPGRFSGRQFSNSRSEMNVSTLELGDSALYLCASRLGTDKNQPQHFGDGTRLSIL.

This chain connects TRBV19 to TRBJ1-1, with 7 positions matching TRBD1. This CDR3 spans 14 amino acids. The germline CDR1 and CDR2 sequences are LNHDA and SQIVND (reference sequence). V gave up 7 bases and J gave up 5 bases; unmatched junction bases: 10. DNA of the CDR3: TGTGCCAGTAATCACGGGGGCAGGGGGACTGAAGCTTTCTTT. This gives the protein CASNHGGRGTEAFF.

This chain joins TRBV14 and TRBJ1-2; 7 nucleotides line up with TRBD1. This CDR3 comprises 14 residues. The V and J ends lost 0 bases and 5 bases, in that order; junction bases with no gene match: 3. The germline CDR1 and CDR2 sequences are SGHDN and FVKESK. The CDR3 sequence is CASSQEGGGYGYTF. For the CDR3, the DNA is TGTGCCAGCAGCCAAGAAGGGGGCGGGTATGGCTACACCTTC.

The V call is TRBV28, the J call TRBJ2-7; 10 bases are a match to TRBD2. J was trimmed by 2 bases and V by 2 bases; bases with no gene match: 6. Germline V gives CDR1 MDHEN, CDR2 SYDVKM. The CDR3 has 16 residues. CDR3 protein: CASSLARTSGTYEQYF. The CDR3 region has the DNA TGTGCCAGCAGTTTAGCGAGGACTAGCGGAACCTACGAGCAGTACTTC. Looking up the rest from reference TRBV28 and TRBJ2-7 gives the full variable domain: DVKVTQSSRYLVKRTGEKVFLECVQDMDHENMFWYRQDPGLGLRLIYFSYDVKMKEKGDIPEGYSVSREKKERFSLILESASTNQTSMYLCASSLARTSGTYEQYFGPGTRLTVT.

The gene calls are TRBV15 and TRBJ1-4; 8 bases are a match to TRBD1. Losses at the gene ends were 0 bases for V and 7 bases for J; bases not matched to a gene: 7. Germline V lookup: CDR1 LNHNV, CDR2 YYDKDF (reference sequence). This CDR3 spans 16 amino acids. CDR3 in amino acids: CATSRDGGTGAEKLFF. The CDR3 nucleotides read TGTGCCACCAGCAGAGACGGCGGGACAGGCGCTGAAAAACTGTTTTTT.

V usage is TRBV19 and J usage is TRBJ1-2; the match to TRBD1 covers 7 bases. This CDR3 is 15 amino acids long. Per the germline V gene, CDR1 is LNHDA and CDR2 is SQIVND (reference sequence). The ends lost 4 bases at V and 0 bases at J; junction bases unmatched: 5. The DNA for the CDR3 is TGTGCCAGTAGTACGGGACAGAACTCTAACTATGGCTACACCTTC. This encodes CASSTGQNSNYGYTF.

In its sample, this clone was seen a few times. V and J are TRBV7-2 and TRBJ2-7; 8 nucleotides line up with TRBD1. Germline assignment: CDR1 SGHTA and CDR2 FQGNSA. The CDR3 is 14 amino acids. With 4 bases clipped from V and 5 bases from J, the junction kept 7 bases outside the gene matches. The CDR3 spells CASSSWTGMNEQYF. DNA for the CDR3: TGTGCCAGCAGCTCCTGGACAGGGATGAACGAGCAGTACTTC.

This chain connects TRBV5-1 to TRBJ1-1; 9 nucleotides agree with TRBD1. Trimming at V came to 3 bases and at J to 1 base, leaving 1 base not matched to a gene. Germline V CDR1 and CDR2: SGHRS, YFSETQ. The CDR3 contains 14 residues. The CDR3 loop reads CASSWGQGNTEAFF. The CDR3 nucleotides are TGCGCCAGCAGCTGGGGACAGGGGAACACTGAAGCTTTCTTT.

This clone was seen more than once but under ten times. V gene TRBV15 combines with J gene TRBJ1-1; 7 nucleotides agree with TRBD1. This CDR3 has 15 amino acids. Per germline, CDR1 LNHNV and CDR2 YYDKDF (reference sequence). Germline trimming cut 3 bases from V and 0 bases from J; bases unmatched to any gene: 4. The CDR3 reads CATSSFGTVNTEAFF. The DNA of the CDR3 is TGTGCCACCAGCAGCTTCGGGACAGTGAACACTGAAGCTTTCTTT. Variable domain in full (rest from reference TRBV15 and TRBJ1-1): DAMVIQNPRYQVTQFGKPVTLSCSQTLNHNVMYWYQQKSSQAPKLLFHYYDKDFNNEADTPDNFQSRRPNTSFCFLDIRSPGLGDTAMYLCATSSFGTVNTEAFFGQGTRLTVV.

The chain recombines TRBV3-1 (or the pseudogene TRBV3-2) with TRBJ1-2; D is possibly TRBD1 (6 bases). Germline V gene lookup returns CDR1 LGHDT and CDR2 YNNKEL (reference sequence). This CDR3 contains 16 residues. Trimming cost V 0 bases and J 4 bases, with 15 bases left between them. CDR3 amino acids: CASSQDWGQGSYGYTF. The CDR3 DNA sequence: TGTGCCAGCAGCCAAGATTGGGGGCAGGGGAGCTATGGCTACACCTTC.

The gene calls are TRBV4-3 and TRBJ1-1; the match to TRBD1 covers 7 bases. Germline lookup yields CDR1 LGHNA and CDR2 YSLEER. The ends lost 4 bases at V and 7 bases at J; junction bases unmatched: 12. CDR3 length: 15 residues. In DNA, the CDR3 is TGCGCCAGCAGCCGGTCCTCGACAGGGAAGGGTGAAGCTTTCTTT. It specifies CASSRSSTGKGEAFF.

The J gene is TRBJ2-5, the V gene TRBV28; 11 bases fit TRBD2. Germline V gene sequence: CDR1 MDHEN, CDR2 SYDVKM. Trimming at V came to 6 bases and at J to 5 bases, leaving 11 bases not matched to a gene. The CDR3 length is 16 residues. The CDR3 bases are TGTGCCAGCAGCTTCATCACTAGCGGGAGAGGCGAGACCCAGTACTTC. This sequence encodes CASSFITSGRGETQYF.

CDR3 loop: CSVRQGGEQYF. CDR3 bases: TGCAGCGTCCGACAGGGGGGCGAGCAGTACTTC. The gene calls are TRBV29-1 and TRBJ2-7; 9 positions agree with TRBD1. The CDR3 runs to 11 residues. V gave up 6 bases and J gave up 6 bases; unmatched junction bases: 3. Looked up from germline, CDR1 is SQVTM and CDR2 is ANQGSEA.

Points on this clone: Other DNA sequences of this sample code for an identical CDR3. The CDR3 DNA follows: TGTGCCTGGAGGGACAGGGGGAGCGAAAAACTGTTTTTT. Translating it yields CAWRDRGSEKLFF. The V and J genes are TRBV30 and TRBJ1-4, with TRBD1 matching over 10 bases. Per the germline V gene, CDR1 is GTSNPN and CDR2 is SVGIG (reference sequence). The trim removed 3 bases at V and 8 bases at J, leaving 3 bases unmatched. There are 13 residues in the CDR3.

V gene TRBV7-3 combines with J gene TRBJ2-1; D is unclear. The CDR3 consists of 17 residues. The germline V gene encodes CDR1 SGHTA and CDR2 FQGTGA. V lost 5 bases and J 0 bases, leaving 17 bases between the germline ends. The CDR3 DNA is TGTGCCAGCAGCAGACTCGGTGCGGCGAGCTCCTACAATGAGCAGTTCTTC. This encodes CASSRLGAASSYNEQFF.

CDR3 in DNA: TGTGCCAGCAGTTCCCTAGCGGCCAGCTCCTACAATGAGCAGTTCTTC. Protein sequence: CASSSLAASSYNEQFF. The J gene is TRBJ2-1, the V gene TRBV6-5; 7 bases line up with TRBD2. Unmatched junction bases numbered 6, after V lost 4 bases and J lost 0 bases. CDR1 and CDR2 from the germline V gene are MNHEY and SVGAGI. The CDR3 runs 16 residues.

This clone occurred a few times. V and J are TRBV30 and TRBJ1-1; D ambiguous. The CDR3 is 11 amino acids. Germline CDR1 is GTSNPN and CDR2 is SVGIG (reference sequence). The V end was cut by 8 bases, the J end by 1 base, with 8 bases between. The DNA for the CDR3 is TGTGCCCTCCGGGGGAACACTGAAGCTTTCTTT. This gives the protein CALRGNTEAFF.

This clone was observed a single time. In DNA, the CDR3 is TGTGCCAGCAGCTTGGACAGGTCGCGGGACCAGCATTTT. Its translation is CASSLDRSRDQHF. V gene TRBV5-4 combines with J gene TRBJ1-5, with D possibly matching TRBD1 (5 bases). Deletions cut 0 bases from V and 12 bases from J, with 13 bases between. CDR3 length equals 13 residues. CDR1 is SGHNT and CDR2 is YYREEE in the germline V gene (reference sequence).

The chain links TRBV13 to TRBJ1-2; no clear D. Germline lookup yields CDR1 PRHDT and CDR2 FYEKMQ (reference sequence). V was clipped by 4 bases and J by 2 bases, with 8 bases between them. CDR3 length: 13 amino acids. The CDR3 sequence: CASSSGRNYGYTF. In DNA form, the CDR3 reads TGTGCCAGCAGCTCGGGAAGGAACTATGGCTACACCTTC. Combining the CDR3 with reference TRBV13 and TRBJ1-2 gives the whole variable domain AAGVIQSPRHLIKEKRETATLKCYPIPRHDTVYWYQQGPGQDPQFLISFYEKMQSDKGSIPDRFSAQQFSDYHSELNMSSLELGDSALYFCASSSGRNYGYTFGSGTRLTVV.

The rearrangement joins TRBV7-9 to TRBJ2-7, with 7 nucleotides matching TRBD2. Germline V gene data show CDR1 as SEHNR and CDR2 as FQNEAQ (reference sequence). There are 16 residues in the CDR3. J gave up 0 bases and V 4 bases, and 9 bases lay outside the gene matches. CDR3 loop: CASSSSAGTSSYEQYF. CDR3 nucleotides: TGTGCCAGCAGCTCCTCAGCGGGAACGAGCTCCTACGAGCAGTACTTC. The full variable domain, completed using reference TRBV7-9 and TRBJ2-7, is DTGVSQNPRHKITKRGQNVTFRCDPISEHNRLYWYRQTLGQGPEFLTYFQNEAQLEKSRLLSDRFSAERPKGSFSTLEIQRTEQGDSAMYLCASSSSAGTSSYEQYFGPGTRLTVT.

The chain uses TRBV2 and TRBJ2-3; 10 bases map to TRBD2. CDR3 size: 14 residues. Germline trimming cut 6 bases from V and 3 bases from J; bases unmatched to any gene: 3. The V gene's germline CDR1 is SNHLY and CDR2 FYNNEI. The CDR3 bases are TGTGCCAGCAGACCGGGACTAGCGACAGATACGCAGTATTTT. It is translated as CASRPGLATDTQYF. Complete variable domain (other parts from reference TRBV2 and TRBJ2-3): EPEVTQTPSHQVTQMGQEVILRCVPISNHLYFYWYRQILGQKVEFLVSFYNNEISEKSEIFDDQFSVERPDGSNFTLKIRSTKLEDSAMYFCASRPGLATDTQYFGPGTRLTVL.

The chain joins TRBV5-4 to TRBJ1-1; 9 bases align to TRBD1. J was trimmed by 4 bases and V by 4 bases; bases with no gene match: 11. Per the germline V gene, CDR1 is SGHNT and CDR2 is YYREEE (reference sequence). The CDR3 has 16 amino acids. The CDR3 loop is CASSPQQGAAFTEAFF. For the CDR3, the DNA is TGTGCCAGCAGCCCGCAACAGGGGGCAGCTTTCACTGAAGCTTTCTTT.